The source of this T cell receptor (beta chain) is a study of T cell responses to AZD1222 COVID-19 vaccine. General study findings and limits: An increase in Spike-specific TCR breadth and depth was observed after two AZD1222 doses. Repertoire sampling happened only post peak T cell response. Only five to seven AZD1222 recipients tested seropositive at baseline.

CDR1 and CDR2 (germline): MDHEN, SYDVKM. This CDR3 comprises 18 residues. Trimming removed 7 bases from V and 2 bases from J; junction bases left unmatched: 14. This clone was observed a handful of times. Its specificity is unknown. Profiling relied on immunoSEQ multiplex PCR, and the TCRdb table lists in-frame clones only, not all of them. The sample consists of more than 150,000 clones, more than 80% of them appearing once. Sequencing was performed on peripheral blood, taken on day 0 of AZD1222 vaccination. The receptor was isolated from an adult in good health. The chain is built from TRBV28 and TRBJ1-5, with TRBD1 matching over 10 bases. The DNA of the CDR3 is TGTGCCAGCAATACCGCCCGACAGGGGGCTATTGGCAATCAGCCCCAGCATTTT. This translates into CASNTARQGAIGNQPQHF.